This TCR beta chain was sequenced during a study of regulatory dendritic cells for organ transplantation. Trimming removed 5 bases at V and 5 bases at J, with 19 bases between. CDR1 LNHDA and CDR2 SQIVND come from the germline V gene (reference sequence). This CDR3 is built from 16 residues. TCRdb keeps only in-frame clones here, not all; method: immunoSEQ multiplex PCR. The profile covers 25,000 to 30,000 clones, with roughly 85% appearing a single time and over 0.35% taken by the ten largest. CD4+ or CD8+ T cells were sorted as naive CD45RA+ or memory CD45RO+. The genes are TRBV19 and TRBJ1-5, with D possibly TRBD1 on 6 matching bases. The source is a human donor in good health. The sample consisted of naive CD8+ T cells from blood. Subset in this sample: CD45RA+ naive T cells. CDR3 nucleotides: TGTGCCAGTAGTCCAAATGGGGCCAGGGGTGATCAGCCCCAGCATTTT. This encodes CASSPNGARGDQPQHF.